This T cell receptor (beta chain) stems from a study of beta chain features in type 1 diabetes. From germline, CDR1 is SGHTA and CDR2 FQGNSA. This CDR3 has 15 amino acids. With 3 bases clipped from V and 5 bases from J, the junction kept 7 bases outside the gene matches. This clone was counted between two and nine times. All of the isolated RNA was reverse transcribed, so expressed TCRB transcripts were sequenced. The assay was immunoSEQ multiplex PCR, and TCRdb's table has in-frame clones only and misses some. The repertoire holds under 400,000 clones, with 14% as singletons. V is TRBV7-2 and J is TRBJ2-7, with 10 bases matching TRBD1. The sequenced material came from central memory CD4+ T cells from blood. The sequence came from a man aged 25-45 years in good health. CDR3 loop: CASSLTGQGSHEQYF. In DNA form, the CDR3 reads TGTGCCAGCAGCTTGACGGGACAGGGGTCACACGAGCAGTACTTC.